The 17 T cell receptor beta chains reported below all come from one sample, sequenced in a study of tissue-resident memory T cells in lung cancer. The libraries for TCR sequencing contained UMIs. TCRdb processed the reads anew with MiXCR; each CDR3 protein has one entry. The table shows 250 to 300 distinct CDR3 sequences, with about a fifth occurring only once. No antigen has been identified for these receptors. Findings of the study overall: A single dominant clonotype averaged approximately 19% of tissue-resident memory T cells, suggesting tumor antigen-specific expansion.

CD103 expression was the sorting criterion for the CD8+ T cells. Specimen: CD103+ CD8+ T cells from lung tumor tissue. Receptors originate from a human donor with treatment-naive lung cancer (subtype not recorded).

This clonotype is deemed medium-sized. The chain is built from TRBV27 and TRBJ2-1; the match to TRBD2 covers 7 bases. Germline trimming cut 5 bases from V and 0 bases from J; bases unmatched to any gene: 16. Germline V gene sequence: CDR1 MNHEY, CDR2 SMNVEV (reference sequence). There are 19 residues in the CDR3. CDR3 sequence (DNA): TGTGCCAGCAGTCCCTTAGGTGTAAGCGGGGCAAGCTCCTACAATGAGCAGTTCTTC. Translating it yields CASSPLGVSGASSYNEQFF.

In its sample, this clonotype is medium-sized. The V gene is TRBV11-2, the J gene TRBJ2-3; possibly TRBD1 or TRBD2 for D (5 bases each). The germline gives CDR1 SGHAT, CDR2 FQNNGV. The CDR3 contains 15 residues. The ends were cut back, 5 bases at V and 0 bases at J, with 12 bases in the middle. CDR3 sequence (DNA): TGTGCCAGCAGCCAGCGTTGGGGGAGCACAGATACGCAGTATTTT. Translating gives CASSQRWGSTDTQYF.

The J gene is TRBJ1-1, the V gene TRBV19, with 12 bases fitting TRBD1. After removal of 3 bases from V and 1 base from J, the junction contained 3 bases not matched to a gene. The CDR3 runs to 16 residues. The germline gives CDR1 LNHDA, CDR2 SQIVND (reference sequence). The CDR3 sequence: CASSILGQGANTEAFF. CDR3 DNA: TGTGCCAGTAGTATTTTGGGACAGGGGGCGAACACTGAAGCTTTCTTT.

By sample fraction, this clonotype is large. The V gene is TRBV6-5, the J gene TRBJ1-2; TRBD1 is a possible D gene (5 bases). V lost 0 bases, J lost 2 bases, and 13 bases lay in between. Germline CDR1 and CDR2: MNHEY and SVGAGI. This CDR3 has 16 amino acids. The CDR3 region is CASSYSNGGWNYGYTF. In DNA form, the CDR3 reads TGTGCCAGCAGTTACTCGAATGGGGGGTGGAACTATGGCTACACCTTC.

The table lists this clonotype with a few counts. The gene calls are TRBV19 and TRBJ1-1; a weak D match, TRBD1 (6 bases). The CDR3 is 12 amino acids. The germline gives CDR1 LNHDA, CDR2 SQIVND (reference sequence). V was cut by 6 bases and J by 5 bases, with 10 bases left in between. CDR3 sequence reads: CASRGGGTEAFF. For the CDR3, the DNA is TGTGCCAGTAGAGGGGGGGGGACTGAAGCTTTCTTT. The full variable domain, with the rest looked up from reference TRBV19 and TRBJ1-1, is DGGITQSPKYLFRKEGQNVTLSCEQNLNHDAMYWYRQDPGQGLRLIYYSQIVNDFQKGDIAEGYSVSREKKESFPLTVTSAQKNPTAFYLCASRGGGTEAFFGQGTRLTVV.

There are a few counts of this clonotype. The V call is TRBV5-6, the J call TRBJ2-7, with D hard to call. The CDR3 consists of 14 residues. V lost 7 bases, J lost 7 bases, and 21 bases lay in between. Germline V gives CDR1 SGHDT, CDR2 YYEEEE. CDR3 DNA sequence: TGTGCCAGCCCTGTTGGCCAACTTCTGGGGGAGCAGTACTTC. Amino acids: CASPVGQLLGEQYF.

In regard to this clonotype: A far larger clone differs by one base, so this is likely a read error. Here the CDR3 omits its conserved ending phenylalanine or tryptophan, so a read error is the likely source. The rearrangement uses TRBV6-2 or TRBV6-3 and TRBJ1-1, with D hard to call. Trimming took off 4 bases at V and 5 bases at J, with 5 bases between the two ends. Germline values: CDR1 MNHEY, CDR2 SVGEGT. The CDR3 spans 11 residues. The CDR3 DNA reads TGTGCCAGCAGTTGGGGAACTGAAGCTTTCTCT. Its translation: CASSWGTEAFS.

This clonotype was counted a few times. V and J are TRBV6-2 or TRBV6-3 and TRBJ2-7; 9 nucleotides line up with TRBD2. J was trimmed by 2 bases and V by 7 bases; bases with no gene match: 3. CDR1 and CDR2 (germline): MNHEY, SVGEGT. CDR3 length: 13 residues. The CDR3 sequence: CASNQRGAYEQYF. The CDR3 DNA follows: TGTGCCAGCAACCAGCGGGGGGCCTACGAGCAGTACTTC.

The CDR3 here is CASSSPGGETQYF. The CDR3 region has the DNA TGCGCCAGCAGCTCTCCGGGTGGGGAGACCCAGTACTTC. The chain combines TRBV4-1 with TRBJ2-5, with D uncertain. V gave up 5 bases and J gave up 5 bases, with 12 bases separating them. Germline V gives CDR1 MGHRA, CDR2 YSYEKL. The CDR3 sequence is 13 residues long.

Worth noting for this clonotype: This likely comes from a read error, as the CDR3 has no conserved phenylalanine or tryptophan at its end. The chain has TRBV7-2 and TRBJ2-1; 10 nucleotides line up with TRBD2. This CDR3 is 15 amino acids long. Germline V gene sequence: CDR1 SGHTA, CDR2 FQGNSA. The CDR3 is CASSLTSGPYNKQFL. The DNA for the CDR3 is TGTGCCAGCAGCTTGACTAGCGGGCCCTACAATAAGCAGTTCTTA.

The chain is built from TRBV6-4 and TRBJ2-1; TRBD2 matches 13 bases. The CDR3 has 16 amino acids. Unmatched junction bases numbered 1, after V lost 0 bases and J lost 5 bases. The germline V gene encodes CDR1 MRHNA and CDR2 SNTAGT. The CDR3 loop is CASSDSTSGGNNEQFF. In nucleotides, the CDR3 is TGTGCCAGCAGTGACTCGACTAGCGGGGGGAACAATGAGCAGTTCTTC.

This clonotype is labeled as large. This chain uses TRBV27 with TRBJ1-4; D gene unclear. The germline V and J ends were trimmed by 6 bases and 4 bases, with 15 bases remaining between them. Germline V gene sequence: CDR1 MNHEY, CDR2 SMNVEV (reference sequence). The CDR3 runs 15 residues. For the CDR3, the DNA is TGTGCCAGCAGCCCGGTAACGGTCCGTAATGAAAAACTGTTTTTT. Amino acid sequence: CASSPVTVRNEKLFF.

Within the sample, this clonotype is medium-sized. This rearrangement joins TRBV4-3 to TRBJ2-1; TRBD2 agrees at 15 bases. V lost 4 bases and J lost 8; bases outside the gene matches: 3. CDR1 is LGHNA, CDR2 YSLEER, per germline. The CDR3 sequence is 15 residues long. CDR3 DNA sequence: TGCGCCAGCAGCCGGACTAGCGGGGGGGCGGATGAGCAGTTCTTC. It specifies CASSRTSGGADEQFF.

This clonotype ranks as medium-sized (0.01 to 0.1%). The genes are TRBV28 and TRBJ2-2; no reliable D call. CDR1 and CDR2 from the germline V gene are MDHEN and SYDVKM. CDR3 size: 14 residues. The ends were cut back, 3 bases at V and 2 bases at J, with 7 bases in the middle. The DNA for the CDR3 is TGTGCCAGCAGTTTCACCCCCAACACCGGGGAGCTGTTTTTT. It translates to CASSFTPNTGELFF.

The gene calls are TRBV4-1 and TRBJ2-1; D is unresolved. CDR1 is MGHRA, CDR2 YSYEKL, per germline. With 5 bases removed from V and 5 bases from J, the gap between germline ends came to 19 bases. This CDR3 contains 16 residues. CDR3 DNA sequence: TGCGCCAGCAGCGAAGCTGCAGTGGATCTCGACAATGAGCAGTTCTTC. Amino acids: CASSEAAVDLDNEQFF.

This chain joins TRBV4-2 and TRBJ2-1; 11 bases map to TRBD2. The CDR3 has 15 residues. Germline V gene sequence: CDR1 LGHNA, CDR2 YNFKEQ. V shed 1 base, J shed 8 bases, and the junction held 4 bases outside the gene matches. CDR3 sequence reads: CASSQVAGGRDEQFF. The DNA of the CDR3 is TGTGCCAGCAGCCAAGTAGCGGGGGGGCGCGATGAGCAGTTCTTC.

Relative to its sample, this clonotype is medium-sized. This chain links TRBV7-8 with TRBJ2-7; D is tentatively TRBD1 or TRBD2 (5 bases each). CDR1 is SGHVS, CDR2 FQNEAQ, per germline. V lost 2 bases and J 7 bases, leaving 12 bases between the germline ends. The CDR3 length is 13 residues. DNA for the CDR3: TGTGCCAGCAGCTTATACGGGGCGGGTGAGCAGTACTTC. Translated: CASSLYGAGEQYF.